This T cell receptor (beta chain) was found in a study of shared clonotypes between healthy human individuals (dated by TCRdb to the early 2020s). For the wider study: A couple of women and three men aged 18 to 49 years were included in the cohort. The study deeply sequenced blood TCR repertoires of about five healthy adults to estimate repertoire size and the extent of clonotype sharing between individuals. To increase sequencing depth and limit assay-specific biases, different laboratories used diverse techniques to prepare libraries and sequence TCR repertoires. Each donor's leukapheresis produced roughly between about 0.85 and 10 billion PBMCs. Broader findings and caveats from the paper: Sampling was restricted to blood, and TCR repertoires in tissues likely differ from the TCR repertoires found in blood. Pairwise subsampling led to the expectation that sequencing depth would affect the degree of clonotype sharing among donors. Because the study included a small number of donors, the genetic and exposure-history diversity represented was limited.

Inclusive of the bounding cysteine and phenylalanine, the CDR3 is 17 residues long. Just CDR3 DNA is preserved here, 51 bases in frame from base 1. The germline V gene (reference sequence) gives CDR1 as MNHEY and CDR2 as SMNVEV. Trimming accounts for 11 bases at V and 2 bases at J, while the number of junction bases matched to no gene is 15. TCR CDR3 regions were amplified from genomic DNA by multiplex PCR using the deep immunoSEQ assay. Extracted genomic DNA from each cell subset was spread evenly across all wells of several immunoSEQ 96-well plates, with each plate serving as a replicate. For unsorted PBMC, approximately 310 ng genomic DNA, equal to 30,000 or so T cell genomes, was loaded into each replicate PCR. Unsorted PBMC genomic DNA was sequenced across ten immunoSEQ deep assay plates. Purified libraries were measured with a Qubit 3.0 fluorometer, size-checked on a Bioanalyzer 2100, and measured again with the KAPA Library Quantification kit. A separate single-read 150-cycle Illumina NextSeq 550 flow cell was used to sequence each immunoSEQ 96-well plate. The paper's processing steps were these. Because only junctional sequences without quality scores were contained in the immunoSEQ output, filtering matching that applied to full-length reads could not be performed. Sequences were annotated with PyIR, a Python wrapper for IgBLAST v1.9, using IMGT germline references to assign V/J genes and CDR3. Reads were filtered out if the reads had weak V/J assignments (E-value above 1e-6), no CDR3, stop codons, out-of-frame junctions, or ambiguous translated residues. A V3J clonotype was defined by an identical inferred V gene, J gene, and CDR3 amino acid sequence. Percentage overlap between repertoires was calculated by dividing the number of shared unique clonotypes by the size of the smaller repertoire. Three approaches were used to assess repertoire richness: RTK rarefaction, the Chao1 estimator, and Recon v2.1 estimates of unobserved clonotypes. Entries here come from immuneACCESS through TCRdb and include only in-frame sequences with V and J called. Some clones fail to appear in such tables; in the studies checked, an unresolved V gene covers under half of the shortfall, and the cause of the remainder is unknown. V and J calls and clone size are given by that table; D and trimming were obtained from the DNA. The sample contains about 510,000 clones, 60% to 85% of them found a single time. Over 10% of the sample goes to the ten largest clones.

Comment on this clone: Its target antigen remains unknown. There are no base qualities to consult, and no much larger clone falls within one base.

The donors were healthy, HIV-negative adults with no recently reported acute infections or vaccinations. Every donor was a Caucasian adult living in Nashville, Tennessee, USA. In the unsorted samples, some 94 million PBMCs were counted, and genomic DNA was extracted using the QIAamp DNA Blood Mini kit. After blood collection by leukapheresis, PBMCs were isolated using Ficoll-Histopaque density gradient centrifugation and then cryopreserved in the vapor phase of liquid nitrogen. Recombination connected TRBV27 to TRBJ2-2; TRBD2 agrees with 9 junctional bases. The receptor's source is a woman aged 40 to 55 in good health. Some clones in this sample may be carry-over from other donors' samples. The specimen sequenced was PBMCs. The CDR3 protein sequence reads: CASRRGSGSSNTGELFF. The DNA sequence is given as TGTGCCTCCCGGAGGGGTAGCGGGAGTTCAAACACCGGGGAGCTGTTTTTT.